The present TCR beta chain was sequenced within a study of shared clonotypes between healthy human individuals. Clones were read by immunoSEQ multiplex PCR, and TCRdb kept only the in-frame ones, dropping some. Of over a million clones listed, roughly 96% are singletons. Memory CD4+ cells were the fraction left after CD45RA+ naive selection. Looked up from germline, CDR1 is SGDLS and CDR2 is YYNGEE. The CDR3 has 15 residues. Unmatched junction bases numbered 9, after V lost 0 bases and J lost 7 bases. This sequence was found in a man aged 25-45 years in good health. The sample was naive CD4+ T cells sorted from blood. As to subset: CD45RA+ positively selected. The chain employs TRBV9 and TRBJ2-7, with 8 bases lining up with TRBD2. The CDR3 sequence: CASSVGSGGNWEQYF. CDR3 DNA: TGTGCCAGCAGCGTAGGGTCGGGAGGGAACTGGGAGCAGTACTTC. Together with reference TRBV9 and TRBJ2-7, the CDR3 gives the full variable domain: DSGVTQTPKHLITATGQRVTLRCSPRSGDLSVYWYQQSLDQGLQFLIQYYNGEERAKGNILERFSAQQFPDLHSELNLSSLELGDSALYFCASSVGSGGNWEQYFGPGTRLTVT.